The 20 T cell receptor beta chains reported below all come from one sample, sequenced in a study of blood T cell repertoires in COVID-19. Sequenced by immunoSEQ multiplex PCR; TCRdb stores in-frame clones only, minus some. The sample lists approximately 180,000 clones; around 89% were seen once. The sequencing sample was made of peripheral blood. The receptor source for this set is a human donor in a cohort sampled during active COVID-19.

The chain recombines TRBV5-4 with TRBJ2-7; 11 bases line up with TRBD1. Per germline, CDR1 SGHNT and CDR2 YYREEE (reference sequence). This CDR3 is 16 amino acids long. V shed 4 bases, J shed 3 bases, and the junction held 9 bases outside the gene matches. The CDR3 reads CASSPASGTGGYEQYF. CDR3 nucleotides: TGTGCCAGCAGCCCAGCCTCCGGGACAGGGGGCTACGAGCAGTACTTC.

V is TRBV10-3 and J is TRBJ2-3; maybe TRBD2 (6 bases). CDR1 is ENHRY, CDR2 SYGVKD, per germline. The CDR3 length is 19 residues. Between the trimmed V and J ends, which lost 4 bases and 1 base, there was a span of 24 bases. In nucleotides, the CDR3 is TGTGCCATCAGTGCCCGCCGGGCGGGTCGGACTAACCGCACAGATACGCAGTATTTT. Amino acid sequence: CAISARRAGRTNRTDTQYF.

This clone was detected only once. The V and J genes are TRBV11-2 and TRBJ1-4, with 8 nucleotides matching TRBD1. The CDR3 is 15 amino acids. Germline CDR1 and CDR2: SGHAT and FQNNGV. Germline trimming cut 3 bases from V and 7 bases from J; bases unmatched to any gene: 7. The CDR3 DNA sequence: TGTGCCAGCAGCTTCCTCCAGGGGGCGCGTGAAAAACTGTTTTTT. Its protein is CASSFLQGAREKLFF.

The chain is built from TRBV11-2 and TRBJ2-7, with a possible D match to TRBD2 (6 bases). The CDR3 totals 16 residues. Looked up from germline, CDR1 is SGHAT and CDR2 is FQNNGV. V gave up 5 bases and J gave up 7 bases, with 24 bases separating them. The CDR3 here is CASSLIVGGMTPEQYF. Written as DNA, the CDR3 is TGTGCCAGCAGCCTCATTGTCGGGGGAATGACACCAGAGCAGTACTTC.

This clone was seen only once. J is TRBJ2-3 and V is TRBV5-6; 7 bases are shared with TRBD1. The CDR3 totals 14 residues. After removal of 3 bases from V and 4 bases from J, the junction contained 5 bases not matched to a gene. The germline V gene has CDR1 SGHDT and CDR2 YYEEEE. The CDR3 reads CASSSTGDADTQYF. Here the CDR3 DNA reads TGTGCCAGCAGCTCCACAGGGGACGCAGATACGCAGTATTTT.

This clone is a singleton in its sample. V usage is TRBV6-6 and J usage is TRBJ2-3, with 7 positions matching TRBD2. CDR1 is MNHNY, CDR2 SVGAGI, per germline (reference sequence). J gave up 8 bases and V 5 bases, and 4 bases lay outside the gene matches. The CDR3 loop spans 12 amino acids. This chain's CDR3 is CASSRAGTTQYF. The CDR3, as DNA: TGTGCCAGCAGTCGAGCGGGGACTACGCAGTATTTT.

This chain connects TRBV5-4 to TRBJ1-4, with unresolved D. Germline V gives CDR1 SGHNT, CDR2 YYREEE (reference sequence). V gave up 0 bases and J gave up 4 bases, with 7 bases separating them. This CDR3 is 14 amino acids long. CDR3 region: CASSLAGLNEKLFF. The CDR3 nucleotides read TGTGCCAGCAGCTTGGCAGGACTTAATGAAAAACTGTTTTTT.

The chain uses TRBV7-2 and TRBJ1-5; TRBD1 aligns across 8 bases. The V gene end was trimmed by 2 bases and the J gene end by 1 base; junction bases not matched to a gene: 10. Germline-derived CDR1 and CDR2 are SGHTA and FQGNSA. The CDR3 is made up of 18 amino acids. CDR3 protein: CASSLQGAGWGSNQPQHF. The CDR3 nucleotides read TGTGCCAGCAGCTTACAGGGGGCGGGATGGGGGAGCAATCAGCCCCAGCATTTT.

This chain connects TRBV7-2 to TRBJ2-5, with 7 bases that match TRBD2. The V and J ends lost 0 bases and 4 bases, in that order; junction bases with no gene match: 5. Germline assignment: CDR1 SGHTA and CDR2 FQGNSA. The CDR3 contains 15 residues. This chain's CDR3 is CASSLAVWGGETQYF. DNA of the CDR3: TGTGCCAGCAGCTTAGCCGTCTGGGGGGGAGAGACCCAGTACTTC.

The V gene is TRBV5-1, the J gene TRBJ2-1; 9 bases align to TRBD1. J lost 9 bases, V lost 4 bases, and 14 bases had no gene match. CDR3 length: 16 residues. CDR1 and CDR2 (germline): SGHRS, YFSETQ. DNA for the CDR3: TGCGCCAGCAGCCCAGAGCTGGGACAGGGTCTTTCTGAGCAGTTCTTC. Protein product: CASSPELGQGLSEQFF. Full variable domain (outside the CDR3, taken from reference TRBV5-1 and TRBJ2-1): KAGVTQTPRYLIKTRGQQVTLSCSPISGHRSVSWYQQTPGQGLQFLFEYFSETQRNKGNFPGRFSGRQFSNSRSEMNVSTLELGDSALYLCASSPELGQGLSEQFFGPGTRLTVL.

The gene calls are TRBV5-1 and TRBJ2-7, with 9 bases lining up with TRBD1. The CDR3 covers 16 residues. Germline CDR1 is SGHRS and CDR2 is YFSETQ. V was clipped by 2 bases and J by 2 bases; unmatched bases: 8. The CDR3, as DNA: TGCGCCAGCAGCTTCTCACAGGGGGCGATACCCTACGAGCAGTACTTC. As protein: CASSFSQGAIPYEQYF.

CDR3: CAWVRTGRFTEAFF. The DNA of the CDR3 is TGTGCCTGGGTCCGGACAGGGCGATTCACTGAAGCTTTCTTT. The rearrangement links TRBV30 to TRBJ1-1, with 8 bases fitting TRBD1. Germline V lookup: CDR1 GTSNPN, CDR2 SVGIG (reference sequence). V lost 5 bases and J lost 4; bases outside the gene matches: 9. This CDR3 comprises 14 residues.

This chain joins TRBV7-6 and TRBJ2-5, with 9 nucleotides matching TRBD2. V trimming: 3 bases; J trimming: 4 bases; junction bases outside the gene matches: 6. This CDR3 has 15 amino acids. Germline CDR1 is SGHVS and CDR2 is FNYEAQ. The CDR3 reads CASSFTGTSLETQYF. Here the CDR3 DNA reads TGTGCCAGCAGCTTTACCGGGACTAGCTTAGAGACCCAGTACTTC.

V and J are TRBV2 and TRBJ2-1; 13 nucleotides line up with TRBD2. V lost 7 bases, J lost 5 bases, and 8 bases stayed unmatched. Germline V gene data show CDR1 as SNHLY and CDR2 as FYNNEI. This CDR3 spans 16 amino acids. The CDR3 here is CASKKGLAGANNEQFF. The DNA for the CDR3 is TGTGCCAGCAAGAAAGGACTAGCGGGGGCCAACAATGAGCAGTTCTTC. Complete variable domain (other parts from reference TRBV2 and TRBJ2-1): EPEVTQTPSHQVTQMGQEVILRCVPISNHLYFYWYRQILGQKVEFLVSFYNNEISEKSEIFDDQFSVERPDGSNFTLKIRSTKLEDSAMYFCASKKGLAGANNEQFFGPGTRLTVL.

V is TRBV6-5 and J is TRBJ1-4; D unresolved. The V end lost 5 bases, the J end lost 1 base, and 11 bases lay between the germline ends. Germline values: CDR1 MNHEY, CDR2 SVGAGI. The CDR3 contains 15 residues. CDR3 sequence reads: CASSPGEGTNEKLFF. CDR3 DNA sequence: TGTGCCAGCAGTCCTGGGGAGGGAACTAATGAAAAACTGTTTTTT.

The chain joins TRBV25-1 to TRBJ1-6, with D unresolved. The germline CDR1 and CDR2 sequences are MGHDK and SYGVNS. This CDR3 comprises 15 residues. The V and J ends lost 7 bases and 5 bases respectively, with 15 bases between them. CDR3 coding DNA: TGTGCCAGCACCGGATGGTCCGGGGATAATTCACCCCTCCACTTT. This encodes CASTGWSGDNSPLHF.

The chain is built from TRBV10-1 and TRBJ1-4; no reliable D call. Per the germline V gene, CDR1 is WNHNN and CDR2 is SYGVQD (reference sequence). Trimming cost V 10 bases and J 6 bases, with 3 bases left between them. There are 9 residues in the CDR3. The CDR3 region is CAIDEKLFF. The CDR3 bases are TGCGCCATAGATGAAAAACTGTTTTTT.

This clone occurred once. The V and J genes are TRBV7-2 and TRBJ2-1; TRBD1 matches 7 bases. CDR3 length: 15 amino acids. Germline-derived CDR1 and CDR2 are SGHTA and FQGNSA. V was pared by 1 base and J by 8 bases, with 8 bases of the junction left unmatched. The CDR3: CASSLDSGGFDEQFF. Here the CDR3 DNA reads TGTGCCAGCAGCTTAGATTCAGGGGGATTCGATGAGCAGTTCTTC.

This chain connects TRBV27 to TRBJ1-2; D is undetermined. V gave up 9 bases and J gave up 0 bases, with 11 bases separating them. CDR3 size: 13 residues. The germline V gene has CDR1 MNHEY and CDR2 SMNVEV (reference sequence). The CDR3 sequence: CASRHPSNYGYTF. Here the CDR3 DNA reads TGTGCCAGTCGACACCCCTCTAACTATGGCTACACCTTC.

The CDR3 DNA reads as TGTGCCAGCAGCTTCGGGTTTAGCTCCTACGAGCAGTACTTC. It translates to CASSFGFSSYEQYF. This rearrangement joins TRBV7-9 to TRBJ2-7; no definite D call. CDR3 length: 14 residues. Trimming took off 3 bases at V and 0 bases at J, with 9 bases between the two ends. Germline V gene lookup returns CDR1 SEHNR and CDR2 FQNEAQ (reference sequence).